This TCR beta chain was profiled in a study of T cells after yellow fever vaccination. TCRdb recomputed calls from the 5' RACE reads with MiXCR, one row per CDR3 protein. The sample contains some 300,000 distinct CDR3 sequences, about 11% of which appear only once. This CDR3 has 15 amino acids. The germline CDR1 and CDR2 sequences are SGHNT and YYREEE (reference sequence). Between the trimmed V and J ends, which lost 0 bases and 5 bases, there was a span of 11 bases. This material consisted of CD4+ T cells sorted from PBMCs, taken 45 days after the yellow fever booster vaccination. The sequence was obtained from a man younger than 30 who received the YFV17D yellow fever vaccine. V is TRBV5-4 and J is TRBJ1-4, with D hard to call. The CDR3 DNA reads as TGTGCCAGCAGCTTGGATAACGGCCGAAATGAAAAACTGTTTTTT. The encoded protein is CASSLDNGRNEKLFF.